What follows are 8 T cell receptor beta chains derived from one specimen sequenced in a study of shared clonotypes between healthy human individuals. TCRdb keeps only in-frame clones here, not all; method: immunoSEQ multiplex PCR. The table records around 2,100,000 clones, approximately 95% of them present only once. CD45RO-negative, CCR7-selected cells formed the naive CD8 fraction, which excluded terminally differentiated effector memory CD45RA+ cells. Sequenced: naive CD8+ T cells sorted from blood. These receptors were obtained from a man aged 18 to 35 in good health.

The CDR3 is CASRSAQIYEQYF. Here the CDR3 DNA reads TGTGCAAGTCGCTCCGCGCAGATCTACGAGCAGTACTTC. The V and J genes are TRBV12-2 and TRBJ2-7. TRBV12-2 is marked as a pseudogene. The CDR3 extends over 13 amino acids.

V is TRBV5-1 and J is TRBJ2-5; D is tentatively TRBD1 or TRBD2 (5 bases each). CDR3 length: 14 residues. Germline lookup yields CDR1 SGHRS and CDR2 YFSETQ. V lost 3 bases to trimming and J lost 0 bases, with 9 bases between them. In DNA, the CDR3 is TGCGCCAGCAGCTACGAGGGGAACCAAGAGACCCAGTACTTC. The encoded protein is CASSYEGNQETQYF.

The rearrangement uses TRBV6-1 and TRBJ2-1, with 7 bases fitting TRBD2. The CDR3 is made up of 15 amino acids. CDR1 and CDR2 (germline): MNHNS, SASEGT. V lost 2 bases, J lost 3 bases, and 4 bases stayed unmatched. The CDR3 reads CASSEYGTIYNEQFF. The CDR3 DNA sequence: TGTGCCAGCAGTGAATATGGGACTATCTACAATGAGCAGTTCTTC.

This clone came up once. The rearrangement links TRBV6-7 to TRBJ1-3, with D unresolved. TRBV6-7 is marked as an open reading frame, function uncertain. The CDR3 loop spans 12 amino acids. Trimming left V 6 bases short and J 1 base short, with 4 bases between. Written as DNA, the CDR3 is TGTGCCAGCAGAGATTCTGGAAACACCATATATTTT. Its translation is CASRDSGNTIYF.

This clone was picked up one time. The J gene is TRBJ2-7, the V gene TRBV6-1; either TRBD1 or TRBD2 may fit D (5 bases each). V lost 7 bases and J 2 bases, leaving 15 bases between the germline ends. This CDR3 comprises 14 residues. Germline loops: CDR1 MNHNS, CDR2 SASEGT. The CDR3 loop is CASIPGRIAYEQYF. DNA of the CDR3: TGTGCCAGCATTCCGGGACGGATTGCCTACGAGCAGTACTTC.

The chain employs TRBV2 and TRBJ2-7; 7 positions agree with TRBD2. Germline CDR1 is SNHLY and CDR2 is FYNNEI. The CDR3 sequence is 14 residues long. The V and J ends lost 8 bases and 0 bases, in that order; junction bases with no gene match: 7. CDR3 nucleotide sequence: TGTGCCAGCGAGAGGGAGGGGAGCTCCTACGAGCAGTACTTC. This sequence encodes CASEREGSSYEQYF. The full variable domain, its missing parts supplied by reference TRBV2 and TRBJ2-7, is EPEVTQTPSHQVTQMGQEVILRCVPISNHLYFYWYRQILGQKVEFLVSFYNNEISEKSEIFDDQFSVERPDGSNFTLKIRSTKLEDSAMYFCASEREGSSYEQYFGPGTRLTVT.

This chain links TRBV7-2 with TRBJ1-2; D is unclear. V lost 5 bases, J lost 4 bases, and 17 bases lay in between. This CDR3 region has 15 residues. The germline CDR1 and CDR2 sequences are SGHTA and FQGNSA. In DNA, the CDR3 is TGTGCCAGCAGCCAGTATGGGTATGGTGGCTATGGCTACACCTTC. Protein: CASSQYGYGGYGYTF.

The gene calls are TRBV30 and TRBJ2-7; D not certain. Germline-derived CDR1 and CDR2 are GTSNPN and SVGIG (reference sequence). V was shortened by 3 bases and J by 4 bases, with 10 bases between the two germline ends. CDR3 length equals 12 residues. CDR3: CAWSAEGYEQYF. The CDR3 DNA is TGTGCCTGGAGCGCGGAAGGGTACGAGCAGTACTTC.